The source of this T cell receptor (beta chain) is a study of blood T cell repertoires in COVID-19. Some clones are missing from TCRdb's copy, which holds only in-frame ones; the method was immunoSEQ multiplex PCR. The profile shows some 200,000 clones, roughly nine tenths of them singletons. This CDR3 is 16 amino acids long. Looked up from germline, CDR1 is SGHDT and CDR2 is YYEEEE. V was trimmed by 0 bases and J by 7 bases, leaving 14 bases between them. This clone appeared once. This TCR came from a woman in her seventies with acute or convalescent COVID-19. The rearrangement joins TRBV5-6 to TRBJ1-6, with D perhaps matching TRBD1 (6 bases). Sequenced: peripheral blood. CDR3 nucleotides: TGTGCCAGCAGCTTGGCAGGGGTCGGGATGAATTCACCCCTCCACTTT. This gives the protein CASSLAGVGMNSPLHF.